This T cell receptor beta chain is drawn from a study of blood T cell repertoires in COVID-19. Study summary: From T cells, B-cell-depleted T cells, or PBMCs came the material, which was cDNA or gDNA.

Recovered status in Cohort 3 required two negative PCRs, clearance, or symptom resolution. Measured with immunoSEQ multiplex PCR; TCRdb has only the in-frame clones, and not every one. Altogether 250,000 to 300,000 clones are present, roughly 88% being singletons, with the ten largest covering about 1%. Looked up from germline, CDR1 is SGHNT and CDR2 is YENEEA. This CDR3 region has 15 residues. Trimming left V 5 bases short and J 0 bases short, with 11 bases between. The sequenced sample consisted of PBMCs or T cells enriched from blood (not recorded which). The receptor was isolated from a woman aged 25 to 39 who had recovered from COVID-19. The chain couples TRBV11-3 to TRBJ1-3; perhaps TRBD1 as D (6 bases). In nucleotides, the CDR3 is TGTGCCAGCAGCCACAGGGTCACCTCTGGAAACACCATATATTTT. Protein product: CASSHRVTSGNTIYF.